These T cell receptor beta chains were read from a single sample in a study of shared clonotypes between healthy human individuals. Sequenced by immunoSEQ multiplex PCR; TCRdb stores in-frame clones only, minus some. The data show over 2,000,000 clones, just under 95% seen once. Sequenced sample: naive CD8+ T cells from PBMCs. Receptors originate from a man aged 18 to 29 in good health. Some clones in this sample may be carry-over from other donors' samples. Each CDR3 is given with its conserved first and last residue. D genes are given only for firm matches.

d_gene: .; j_gene: TRBJ2-7; v_gene: TRBV27; CDR3nt: TGTGCCAGCAGTCCAGAAGGGGGGCGGCGCCCAAACCCCCACGAGCAGTACTTC; CDR3aa: CASSPEGGRRPNPHEQYF
d_gene: .; j_gene: TRBJ2-6; v_gene: TRBV11-3; CDR3nt: TGTGCCAGCAGCACCTTTGACAGCTCTGGGGCCAACGTCCTGACTTTC; CDR3aa: CASSTFDSSGANVLTF
d_gene: .; j_gene: TRBJ2-2; v_gene: TRBV11-2; CDR3nt: TGTGCCAGCAGCTTACTAACCCCCGGGGAGCTGTTTTTT; CDR3aa: CASSLLTPGELFF
d_gene: .; j_gene: TRBJ1-4; v_gene: TRBV7-9; CDR3nt: TGTGCCAGCAGCTTAACGACAGCTAATGAAAAACTGTTTTTT; CDR3aa: CASSLTTANEKLFF
d_gene: TRBD1; j_gene: TRBJ2-7; v_gene: TRBV28; CDR3nt: TGTGCCAGCAGTCGTTTTACAGGGGTGACATACGAGCAGTACTTC; CDR3aa: CASSRFTGVTYEQYF
d_gene: .; j_gene: TRBJ2-7; v_gene: TRBV7-9; CDR3nt: TGTGCCAGCAGCGTCGGAAAGGCCGTTTACGAGCAGTACTTC; CDR3aa: CASSVGKAVYEQYF
d_gene: .; j_gene: TRBJ1-1; v_gene: TRBV7-9; CDR3nt: TGTGCCAGCAGCCCGGGACTGCCGAGTAGAGCTTTCTTT; CDR3aa: CASSPGLPSRAFF
d_gene: .; j_gene: TRBJ1-2; v_gene: TRBV19; CDR3nt: TGTGCCAGTACCCCCCTGAGGGGAGAAGATGGCTACACCTTC; CDR3aa: CASTPLRGEDGYTF
d_gene: .; j_gene: TRBJ1-1; v_gene: TRBV30; CDR3nt: TGTGCCTGGAGGTCAGGGTTTGGCACTGAAGCTTTCTTT; CDR3aa: CAWRSGFGTEAFF
d_gene: .; j_gene: TRBJ1-2; v_gene: TRBV5-4; CDR3nt: TGTGCCAGCAGCTCTAACAGGGTGGGTGGCTACACCTTC; CDR3aa: CASSSNRVGGYTF
d_gene: .; j_gene: TRBJ1-1; v_gene: TRBV29-1; CDR3nt: TGCAGCGTTTCCAACACAGGGTTGGAGGCTTTCTTT; CDR3aa: CSVSNTGLEAFF
d_gene: TRBD1; j_gene: TRBJ1-1; v_gene: TRBV27; CDR3nt: TGTGCCAGCACTAAACAGGGGGCGGGAACTGAAGCTTTCTTT; CDR3aa: CASTKQGAGTEAFF
d_gene: .; j_gene: TRBJ2-7; v_gene: TRBV4-1; CDR3nt: TGCGCCAGCAGCCCCTGGGGGAGCTCCTACGAGCAGTACTTC; CDR3aa: CASSPWGSSYEQYF
d_gene: .; j_gene: TRBJ2-1; v_gene: TRBV6-6; CDR3nt: TGTGCCAGCAGTTACCGTGAGGGCCCCAATGAGCAGTTCTTC; CDR3aa: CASSYREGPNEQFF